Described below is a single TCR beta chain sequence and its context. Its target is unknown. This record comes from a study of CD8 T cells in Susac syndrome. The study's findings and limits: The study's TCR sequencing and HLA analysis covered a relatively small number of individuals, and the study acknowledged this.

Germline V CDR1 and CDR2: SGHRS, YFSETQ. V shed 3 bases, J shed 5 bases, and the junction held 9 bases outside the gene matches. The CDR3 contains 15 residues. When the RNA was reverse transcribed, random hexamers were used with an input of roughly 0.5 to 1 ug. From the immunoSEQ multiplex PCR reads, TCRdb called clonotypes with MiXCR, one entry per CDR3 protein. Of around 140,000 distinct CDR3 sequences in the sample, around 96% were seen once. The sequenced sample was CD4+ T cells from PBMCs. The sequence was collected from a human donor with multiple sclerosis. This chain links TRBV5-1 with TRBJ1-1, with TRBD1 matching 8 bases. CDR3 loop: CASSSLGQGGTEAFF. The CDR3 DNA follows: TGCGCCAGCAGCTCACTCGGACAGGGAGGGACTGAAGCTTTCTTT.